Listed below are T cell receptor beta chains from one sample, sequenced in a study of vaccination and CD4 T cells after COVID-19. The antigens of these receptors remain unknown. TCRdb recomputed calls from the PCR reads with MiXCR, one row per CDR3 protein. The sample consists of roughly 20,000 distinct CDR3 sequences, around 52% of them appearing once. The sequencing here drew on CD4+ T cells from blood, cultured in vitro, taken about 7 months after SARS-CoV-2 vaccination. These receptors came from a human donor who had recovered from COVID-19. Each CDR3 is given with its conserved first and last residue. D genes are given only for firm matches. Expanded clones get a size class; other rows say once, few or many, or leave the size out.

cdr3_nt cdr3_aa clone_size d_call j_call v_call
TGCAGTTCCAGTCTAGCGGGAGGGCCGGAGACCCAGTACTTC CSSSLAGGPETQYF few TRBD2 TRBJ2-5 TRBV20-1
TGCAGTGCTAGAGATGGTGGAGGGGAAGCTTTCTTT CSARDGGGEAFF - - TRBJ1-1 TRBV20-1
TGTGCCAGCAGCTTCGGGGTGCTAGCGGGAGGATCAGATACGCAGTATTTT CASSFGVLAGGSDTQYF few TRBD2 TRBJ2-3 TRBV7-8
TGCGCCAGCAGCTTTTCCCCGGTGGATGAGCAGTTCTTC CASSFSPVDEQFF once - TRBJ2-1 TRBV5-1
TGTGCCAGTAGTCCGCGGACAGGGGGGTACGAGCAGTACTTC CASSPRTGGYEQYF - TRBD1 TRBJ2-7 TRBV19
TGTGCCAGCAGTGCCGGGACAGGGGAAGATACGCAGTATTTT CASSAGTGEDTQYF - TRBD1 TRBJ2-3 TRBV6-4
TGTGCCAGCAGCTTAAGGGGGGGACTCGGGGAGCTGTTTTTT CASSLRGGLGELFF - - TRBJ2-2 TRBV7-2
TGTGCCAGCAGCCTCTCGGGGGGGAGGTATGGCTACACCTTC CASSLSGGRYGYTF few - TRBJ1-2 TRBV5-8
TGTGCCACCAGTGATTTGTCGTCCAGGGGCAGCATCAATGAGCAGTTCTTC CATSDLSSRGSINEQFF - - TRBJ2-1 TRBV24-1
TGTGCCAGCAGTTACCTATCTAGCCAAGAGACCCAGTACTTC CASSYLSSQETQYF few - TRBJ2-5 TRBV6-2/TRBV6-3
TGTGCCAGCAGCTTGTCGATGAACAGCGGCGAGCAGTACTTC CASSLSMNSGEQYF - - TRBJ2-7 TRBV7-2
TGTGCCAGCAGCTTAGCGTGGAGCGGGAACAATGAGCAGTTCTTC CASSLAWSGNNEQFF - TRBD2 TRBJ2-1 TRBV7-6
TGCAGTGCTAGAGTGGGAGGGATCAATCAGCCCCAGCATTTT CSARVGGINQPQHF - - TRBJ1-5 TRBV20-1
TGTGCCACGTCGTGGGTCGGGGGCGGCGCCTACAATGAGCAGTTCTTC CATSWVGGGAYNEQFF - - TRBJ2-1 TRBV10-3
- CASRTYGTSAYEQYFGPGNQPQHF - - TRBJ1-5 TRBV19
TGTGCCAGCCGCTTCCTGCTTGGCGGGGAGCAGTACTTC CASRFLLGGEQYF - - TRBJ2-7 TRBV7-2
TGTGCCAGTAACTACAGGGATATGGGCTACACCTTC CASNYRDMGYTF few - TRBJ1-2 TRBV19
TGTGCCAGCAGCTGGCCGGGACTAGGCACAAAGGGCTCTAGCACAGATACGCAGTATTTT CASSWPGLGTKGSSTDTQYF few TRBD2 TRBJ2-3 TRBV7-8
TGCGCCAGCAGCCAAGATTTAGTAAGGGGACTTGGCAATCAGCCCCAGCATTTT CASSQDLVRGLGNQPQHF - - TRBJ1-5 TRBV4-1
TGTGCCAGCAGCTTAGAAAGGGCCAACGTCCTGACTTTC CASSLERANVLTF few - TRBJ2-6 TRBV7-9
TGTGCCAGCACCGCTGCAAGTTTATACTCACCCCTCCACTTT CASTAASLYSPLHF - - TRBJ1-6 TRBV28
TGTGCCAGCAGTGAAAGCGGACGGGTGTACGAGCAGTACTTC CASSESGRVYEQYF - - TRBJ2-7 TRBV2
TGTGCCAGCAGTTACCTGGGCCTTACCGGGGAGCTGTTTTTT CASSYLGLTGELFF - - TRBJ2-2 TRBV6-2/TRBV6-3
TGTGAGCACGGGGAGCTGTTTTTT CEHGELFF - - TRBJ2-2 TRBV6-1
TGCAGCGTTGACCTGAGACAGGGGACGGATGGCTACACCTTC CSVDLRQGTDGYTF - TRBD1 TRBJ1-2 TRBV29-1
TGTGCCAGCAGCCAAGATCTGGAGGGTTTCTCACCCCTCCACTTT CASSQDLEGFSPLHF - - TRBJ1-6 TRBV4-2
TGTGCCAGCAGTTACTCGGCTAGCGGAGCAGATACGCAGTATTTT CASSYSASGADTQYF - TRBD2 TRBJ2-3 TRBV6-5
TGTGCCAGTAGTATAGCAGGGACTCAGGTGGCTTTCTTT CASSIAGTQVAFF - - TRBJ1-1 TRBV19
TGTGCCAGCAGCTCCTTATTAGCCCATGAGCAGTTCTTC CASSSLLAHEQFF - - TRBJ2-1 TRBV2
TGTGCCAGCAGAGGAGGGGGCGAGAACTATGGCTACACCTTC CASRGGGENYGYTF few TRBD1 TRBJ1-2 TRBV6-1
TGTGCCAGCAGCCTGCAACGGGGCAATGAGCAGTTCTTC CASSLQRGNEQFF - - TRBJ2-1 TRBV11-2
TGTGCCAGCAGCTTAGTGTCGGCTAACACAGATACGCAGTATTTT CASSLVSANTDTQYF - - TRBJ2-3 TRBV7-2
TGTGCCAGCAGTTCCTACCTCGGAAACACCATATATTTT CASSSYLGNTIYF - - TRBJ1-3 TRBV28
TGTGCCAGCAGCTTCAACAGTGGGTGGGATACGCAGTATTTT CASSFNSGWDTQYF - - TRBJ2-3 TRBV7-9
TGTGCCAGCAGCTTACGACAGGGACAGCCCCAGCATTTT CASSLRQGQPQHF - TRBD1 TRBJ1-5 TRBV7-2
TGTGCCAGCAGTCTAGCGCAGGCGTCCTACGAGCAGTACTTC CASSLAQASYEQYF - - TRBJ2-7 TRBV2
TGTGCCACCAGCAGAGATGTACTAGCGGGAACGGCAGATACGCAGTATTTT CATSRDVLAGTADTQYF - TRBD2 TRBJ2-3 TRBV15
TGTGCCAGCAGTCGATTTCGGTTTGGGGGCCAAACCTACGAGCAGTACTTC CASSRFRFGGQTYEQYF - - TRBJ2-7 TRBV7-2
TGTGCCAGCAGCCCGGGACAGGGAATCACTTACCAAGAGACCCAGTACTTC CASSPGQGITYQETQYF - TRBD1 TRBJ2-5 TRBV7-3
TGTGCCAGCAGCTTGCCTTGGACAGGGGGCCTAAATGAAGCTTTCTTT CASSLPWTGGLNEAFF - TRBD1 TRBJ1-1 TRBV11-3
TGTGCCAGCACCCTCGGCCGGACTTTACAAGAGACCCAGTACTTC CASTLGRTLQETQYF - - TRBJ2-5 TRBV7-9
TGCAGCGTTGAAGATCGTGGGACTAGCGCAGAGACCCAGTACTTC CSVEDRGTSAETQYF - TRBD2 TRBJ2-5 TRBV29-1
TGCAGTGCTAACTCAGGACCGATGGGGGGGGAGACCCAGTACTTC CSANSGPMGGETQYF few TRBD2 TRBJ2-5 TRBV20-1
TGTGCCAGACAGGCCGGGACAGGGATCAATGAGCAGTTCTTC CARQAGTGINEQFF - TRBD1 TRBJ2-1 TRBV19
TGTGCCAGCAGCCCCTACAATCAGCCCCAGCATTTT CASSPYNQPQHF - - TRBJ1-5 TRBV7-2
TGTGCCAGCAGCTTAGAGCGGGGGGGCGAGCAGTACTTC CASSLERGGEQYF - TRBD2 TRBJ2-7 TRBV7-2
TGTGCCAGCAGCTTAGCGACAATCCCCTATGGCTACACCTTC CASSLATIPYGYTF - - TRBJ1-2 TRBV7-2
TGTGCCAGCAGTGAGTTCCGCGGTTCGATTTCACCCCTCCACTTT CASSEFRGSISPLHF - - TRBJ1-6 TRBV6-1
TGTGCCAGCAGCCCCCGGATTAGCGGGAGTTCAGATACGCAGTATTTT CASSPRISGSSDTQYF - TRBD2 TRBJ2-3 TRBV7-6
TGTGCCAGTAGTATAGCGATAGCGGGAGCAACCTACGAGCAGTACTTC CASSIAIAGATYEQYF - TRBD2 TRBJ2-7 TRBV19
TGTGCCAGCAGTTATAGGGGGTACACTGAAGCTTTCTTT CASSYRGYTEAFF few - TRBJ1-1 TRBV6-5
TGTGCCAGCAGCTTAGATTCCACTGAAGCTTTCTTT CASSLDSTEAFF - - TRBJ1-1 TRBV7-9
TGTGCCAGTAGTCAACGGACACGATCCCCGCCTTACGAGCAGTACTTC CASSQRTRSPPYEQYF - - TRBJ2-7 TRBV19
TGTGCCAGCAGACAGGGTACAGCCTCGATTGGGAAACTGTTTTTT CASRQGTASIGKLFF - - TRBJ1-4 TRBV27
TGTGCCAGCTCCAGAGCCGGGGAGCTGTTTTTT CASSRAGELFF - - TRBJ2-2 TRBV2
TGTGCCAGCACTAGGGACGAGGGGGAGACCCAGTACTTC CASTRDEGETQYF - - TRBJ2-5 TRBV5-4
TGTGCCAGCAGCTTCCCTGTAGGGTCGGGAAGCCGCACAGATACGCAGTATTTT CASSFPVGSGSRTDTQYF - - TRBJ2-3 TRBV7-9
TGTGCCACCGTCCGAGCCGTGAACACTGAAGCTTTCTTT CATVRAVNTEAFF - - TRBJ1-1 TRBV2
TGTGCCAGTAGTATGTCAGGGGGCGAGTACGAGCAGTACTTC CASSMSGGEYEQYF - TRBD1 TRBJ2-7 TRBV19